This paragraph reports one T cell receptor beta chain. Its target is not known. This CDR3 comprises 14 residues. Germline V CDR1 and CDR2: SEHNR, FQNEAQ (reference sequence). V trimming: 4 bases; J trimming: 3 bases; junction bases outside the gene matches: 3. This sample is part of a study of T cells in tuberculosis. Study summary: T cells were selected with CD1B tetramers loaded with glucose monomycolate. Findings and limits, study-wide: Shorter CDR3-alpha in active tuberculosis partly drove smaller distances.

The table came from immunoSEQ multiplex PCR; TCRdb's copy has only in-frame clones and leaves some out. There are just under 45,000 clones in the sample; around 94% occur only once, and roughly 2% lies in the top ten. The sequenced sample consisted of PBMCs. The clonotype was recovered from a donor aged 5-35 years with latent tuberculosis or without tuberculosis infection. Some clones in this sample may be carry-over from other donors' samples. The chain uses TRBV7-9 and TRBJ2-1; TRBD2 matches 7 bases. DNA of the CDR3: TGTGCCAGCAGCTGGGACTACCTCTACAATGAGCAGTTCTTC. Translated: CASSWDYLYNEQFF.